The 18 T cell receptor beta chains below all came from one sample that was sequenced in a study of blood T cell repertoires in COVID-19 (dated by TCRdb to 2019 to 2021). The library was built by means of the immunoSEQ multiplex PCR assay. The clones in this table, taken by TCRdb from immuneACCESS, are in-frame only. Not every clone is retained; where verified, under half of the shortfall comes from an unresolved V gene, and the cause of the rest is unknown. A total of around 47,000 clones appear in this sample, around 83% of them only once. 6.9% of the sample is in the top ten clones. Specimen: peripheral blood. The receptors derive from a man between 65 and 85 years old with active COVID-19.

V and J are TRBV19 and TRBJ1-3; weak D call: TRBD1 (6 bases). The CDR3 is 19 residues long. CDR1 is LNHDA and CDR2 is SQIVND in the germline V gene (reference sequence). Trimming left V 5 bases short and J 0 bases short, with 23 bases between. Here the CDR3 reads CASSALGFGQTRSGNTIYF. CDR3 DNA: TGTGCCAGTAGTGCCCTAGGGTTCGGACAGACCCGCTCTGGAAACACCATATATTTT.

The V call is TRBV6-4, the J call TRBJ2-1, with 7 bases lining up with TRBD2. CDR3 length equals 16 residues. Germline values: CDR1 MRHNA, CDR2 SNTAGT. V lost 2 bases to trimming and J lost 2 bases; unmatched junction nucleotides: 6. CDR3 DNA sequence: TGTGCCAGCAGTGACCAGGCGGGGGAACCCTACAATGAGCAGTTCTTC. Translated: CASSDQAGEPYNEQFF.

This clone was recorded once. The CDR3 region has the DNA TGTGCCAGCAGCTTAGTCGGGGGATCCGTCAATGAGCAGTTCTTC. Translated: CASSLVGGSVNEQFF. The genes are TRBV7-2 and TRBJ2-1, with a tentative D call TRBD2 (6 bases). Per the germline V gene, CDR1 is SGHTA and CDR2 is FQGNSA. This CDR3 is built from 15 residues. V was cut by 1 base and J by 6 bases, with 13 bases left in between.

This clone was seen only a few times. V gene TRBV28 combines with J gene TRBJ1-1; D remains unclear. Trimming removed 2 bases at V and 1 base at J, with 8 bases between. This CDR3 is 14 amino acids long. Germline V gene sequence: CDR1 MDHEN, CDR2 SYDVKM. CDR3 in amino acids: CASSLIAENTEAFF. CDR3 nucleotide sequence: TGTGCCAGCAGTTTAATCGCGGAGAACACTGAAGCTTTCTTT.

The chain combines TRBV6-5 with TRBJ1-5; D unclear. Germline lookup yields CDR1 MNHEY and CDR2 SVGAGI. This CDR3 is built from 13 residues. Trimming left V 5 bases short and J 2 bases short, with 7 bases between. As DNA, the CDR3 is TGTGCCAGCAGTCCCGGTCGCAATCAGCCCCAGCATTTT. Translation: CASSPGRNQPQHF.

V is TRBV7-2 and J is TRBJ2-3, with a weak D call TRBD2 (6 bases). The V end was cut by 0 bases, the J end by 2 bases, with 9 bases between. CDR3 length: 15 residues. Germline V gene lookup returns CDR1 SGHTA and CDR2 FQGNSA. CDR3 DNA: TGTGCCAGCAGCTTAGCGGCGGGAAACACAGATACGCAGTATTTT. As protein: CASSLAAGNTDTQYF.

This chain connects TRBV7-2 to TRBJ2-7; TRBD2 might be the D (7 bases). CDR3 length: 15 residues. Trimming took 5 bases from V and 5 from J, leaving 19 bases between them. Germline values: CDR1 SGHTA, CDR2 FQGNSA. DNA of the CDR3: TGTGCCAGCAGCCAACGAGGGGGGGGCCCCCACGAGCAGTACTTC. It codes for CASSQRGGGPHEQYF.

The chain uses TRBV9 and TRBJ1-3, with 8 positions matching TRBD1. CDR3 length: 14 residues. The V gene's germline CDR1 is SGDLS and CDR2 YYNGEE. The V and J ends lost 2 bases and 8 bases, in that order; junction bases with no gene match: 6. The CDR3 sequence is CASSVDRERHTIYF. CDR3 nucleotide sequence: TGTGCCAGCAGCGTGGACAGGGAAAGGCACACCATATATTTT.

V gene TRBV15 combines with J gene TRBJ2-5; D perhaps matches TRBD2 (6 bases). Per the germline V gene, CDR1 is LNHNV and CDR2 is YYDKDF (reference sequence). V dropped 1 base and J dropped 2 bases, with 11 bases sitting between them. This CDR3 is built from 15 residues. Written as DNA, the CDR3 is TGTGCCACCAGCAGAGGGAAGGGAGGACAAGAGACCCAGTACTTC. Translating it yields CATSRGKGGQETQYF. Full variable domain (rest looked up from reference TRBV15 and TRBJ2-5): DAMVIQNPRYQVTQFGKPVTLSCSQTLNHNVMYWYQQKSSQAPKLLFHYYDKDFNNEADTPDNFQSRRPNTSFCFLDIRSPGLGDTAMYLCATSRGKGGQETQYFGPGTRLLVL.

This chain links TRBV14 with TRBJ2-1; D might be TRBD1 (6 bases). The V end lost 4 bases, the J end lost 4 bases, and 17 bases lay between the germline ends. The CDR3 runs 16 residues. CDR1 SGHDN and CDR2 FVKESK come from the germline V gene. CDR3 in amino acids: CASSPGDPFAYNEQFF. The CDR3 DNA follows: TGTGCCAGCAGCCCAGGGGACCCGTTCGCATACAATGAGCAGTTCTTC.

This clone was observed a few times. The V call is TRBV7-2, the J call TRBJ2-2, with D uncertain. Germline V lookup: CDR1 SGHTA, CDR2 FQGNSA. The CDR3 consists of 13 residues. V was shortened by 2 bases and J by 2 bases, with 3 bases between the two germline ends. Written as DNA, the CDR3 is TGTGCCAGCAGCTTAACAAACACCGGGGAGCTGTTTTTT. Residues: CASSLTNTGELFF. Full variable domain (outside the CDR3, taken from reference TRBV7-2 and TRBJ2-2): GAGVSQSPSNKVTEKGKDVELRCDPISGHTALYWYRQSLGQGLEFLIYFQGNSAPDKSGLPSDRFSAERTGGSVSTLTIQRTQQEDSAVYLCASSLTNTGELFFGEGSRLTVL.

The chain uses TRBV7-7 and TRBJ2-3; 12 bases agree with TRBD1. V trimming: 1 base; J trimming: 6 bases; junction bases outside the gene matches: 5. CDR3 size: 16 residues. Germline values: CDR1 SSHAT, CDR2 FNYEAQ (reference sequence). Written as DNA, the CDR3 is TGTGCCAGCAGCTTAGGGCTCGGGACAGGGGGCGATACGCAGTATTTT. Its translation is CASSLGLGTGGDTQYF.

The V and J genes are TRBV11-1 and TRBJ2-2; 10 positions match TRBD1. The ends lost 6 bases at V and 3 bases at J; junction bases unmatched: 4. The germline V gene encodes CDR1 SGHAT and CDR2 FQDESV (reference sequence). The length of the CDR3 is 15 residues. For the CDR3, the DNA is TGTGCCAGCAGAGTGACAGGGGGCTACACCGGGGAGCTGTTTTTT. Its protein product is CASRVTGGYTGELFF. Using reference TRBV11-1 and TRBJ2-2 for the parts outside the CDR3, the full variable domain is EAEVAQSPRYKITEKSQAVAFWCDPISGHATLYWYRQILGQGPELLVQFQDESVVDDSQLPKDRFSAERLKGVDSTLKIQPAELGDSAMYLCASRVTGGYTGELFFGEGSRLTVL.

The rearrangement uses TRBV10-3 and TRBJ2-1, with a possible D match to TRBD1 (8 bases). CDR3 length: 14 residues. V lost 6 bases and J lost 4, with 13 bases in between. Germline V gene lookup returns CDR1 ENHRY and CDR2 SYGVKD. The CDR3 DNA sequence: TGTGCCATCAGGGACAGGGAGGGGTACAATGAGCAGTTCTTC. Translation: CAIRDREGYNEQFF.

The J gene is TRBJ2-3, the V gene TRBV7-9; no definite D call. Trimming pared 5 bases from V and 1 base from J, leaving 13 bases between. The CDR3 is 15 residues long. The V gene's germline CDR1 is SEHNR and CDR2 FQNEAQ (reference sequence). In DNA form, the CDR3 reads TGTGCCAGCAGCGTCCTAGGTGTCGGCACAGATACGCAGTATTTT. Its protein product is CASSVLGVGTDTQYF. The full variable domain, its missing parts supplied by reference TRBV7-9 and TRBJ2-3, is DTGVSQNPRHKITKRGQNVTFRCDPISEHNRLYWYRQTLGQGPEFLTYFQNEAQLEKSRLLSDRFSAERPKGSFSTLEIQRTEQGDSAMYLCASSVLGVGTDTQYFGPGTRLTVL.

The chain combines TRBV9 with TRBJ1-1; D uncertain. Trimming left V 2 bases short and J 9 bases short, with 14 bases between. Per germline, CDR1 SGDLS and CDR2 YYNGEE. This CDR3 is 13 amino acids long. In DNA, the CDR3 is TGTGCCAGCAGCGTGGACGGAGGTAGCAAAGCTTTCTTT. Its translation: CASSVDGGSKAFF.

The chain links TRBV18 to TRBJ2-5; 7 positions match TRBD1. The CDR3 runs 15 residues. V lost 3 bases, J lost 5 bases, and 9 bases stayed unmatched. Germline V gene lookup returns CDR1 KGHSH and CDR2 LQKENI. The CDR3 spells CASSPSRGLGETQYF. The CDR3 region has the DNA TGTGCCAGCTCACCTTCGAGGGGGCTCGGGGAGACCCAGTACTTC.

The gene calls are TRBV5-6 and TRBJ2-1; the match to TRBD1 covers 9 bases. The ends lost 4 bases at V and 4 bases at J; junction bases unmatched: 6. CDR1 is SGHDT and CDR2 is YYEEEE in the germline V gene. The CDR3 runs to 15 residues. In nucleotides, the CDR3 is TGTGCCAGCAGCCAACCGGGACAGGGATACAATGAGCAGTTCTTC. It is translated as CASSQPGQGYNEQFF.